This paragraph covers one T cell receptor beta chain sequence. This clone was found a few times. No antigen is known for it. No per-base quality is available; no much larger clone lies one base away. The entry originates in a study of cytomegalovirus exposure and HLA in healthy donors (TCRdb year 2017). In the study overall: According to an earlier analysis of 550 to 750 of the donors, roughly 180 million T cells yielded 120 million or so unique TCR beta sequences and about 300 Gb of sequence data. The aim of the study was to test whether cataloging public T cell receptors could identify signatures of past pathogen exposure. To decide whether each TCR beta V gene segment behaved as functional or pseudogenic, an earlier analysis of approximately 590 of the donors relied on high-throughput TCR beta sequencing. Genome-wide SNP genotypes for about 55% of the 666 donors were used in a later genetic analysis, which treated that subset as a discovery cohort. To predict cytomegalovirus infection status, the study brought together high-throughput TCR immunosequencing, statistical association of individual TCRs with disease status, and machine learning. Several DR-DQ haplotypes were handled as single units for association and clustering because linkage in the cohort was strong. HLA typing included class I and class II loci at four-digit resolution. An early release that covered fewer than 800 HLA-typed donors contained around 300 gigabases of sequencing data and 75 million to 100 million unique TCR sequences. All discovery cohort repertoires had been generated on a single sequencing platform. The later analysis used no new phenotypic data to find candidate immune exposures, relying instead on TCR beta sequences and their occurrence across donors. The number of typed donors differed by locus: roughly 629-640 for A, B, C, DRB1 and DQB1; approximately 540 for DQA1; roughly 600 for DPA1; and about 450 for DPB1. The study profiled the T cell repertoires of 500 to 800 subjects by immunosequencing and related them to cytomegalovirus serostatus. Of the 350 to 450 genotyped donors, more than 75% were placed in the genetic ancestry cluster associated with self-reported Caucasian donors. Donor age, sex, ethnicity and CMV serostatus were collected together with the repertoire data. On average, 235,054 unique TCR beta nucleotide sequences were sequenced per donor among a few hundred genotyped donors of the cohort, with 15% to 20% of those sequences being non-productive. A separate validation cohort of over a hundred different subjects was used in addition to the roughly 700-subject first cohort. In a later analysis, previously published TCR beta repertoires from several hundred donors were re-analyzed and high-resolution HLA genotyping was added so that TCR occurrence patterns could be studied.

The cohort consisted of 650 to 850 healthy bone marrow donors. At the time of sampling, every cohort member was nominally healthy, though immune exposures that went unrecorded were likely present. The donor was CMV seropositive and was included in the group of 250 to 350 seropositive cohort members. Each donor provided a peripheral blood sample, and peripheral blood mononuclear cells were used for TCR beta sequencing. Genomic DNA was extracted from the blood cell samples with the Qiagen DNeasy Blood Extraction Kit. The receptor library was made with the immunoSEQ multiplex PCR assay. For the multiplex PCR, a mixture combining 60 forward primers for TCR Vbeta segments and 13 reverse primers for TCR Jbeta segments was used. The CDR3 region of rearranged TCR beta genes was amplified from genomic DNA by a multiplex PCR assay. The Illumina HiSeq System was used to sequence the amplified TCR beta libraries as 87-base-pair reads. Turning to the authors' computational methods: In a later analysis, approximately 74 million unique TCR beta chains were counted across the 500 to 700 repertoires, and roughly 11 million of these chains were shared by at least two donors. A nearest-neighbor algorithm error-corrected the raw reads and collapsed the reads into unique sequences, merging closely related sequences to remove PCR and sequencing errors. Alignment of CDR3 sequences to IMGT reference sequences was used to assign V, D and J gene segments. Each retained sequence needed at least a six-nucleotide match to both a V gene segment and a J gene segment. A rearrangement was called productive if the CDR3 had no stop codons and remained in frame with V and J, and every other rearrangement was called non-productive. Following IMGT convention, CDR3 was defined as the stretch from the second conserved V-encoded cysteine to the conserved J-encoded phenylalanine. The earlier analysis of fewer than 750 of the donors excluded sequences that lacked an unambiguous match to a single V gene segment. In an earlier analysis of some 590 of the donors, V segments were called functional above 56.7% productive rearrangements and were called segregating when the between-donor standard deviation exceeded 5%. A statistical classification framework was built for diagnosing cytomegalovirus status from the catalog of TCR beta chain sequences. In a later analysis, V and J genes were assigned by comparing TCR nucleotide sequences against IMGT/GENE-DB human TR gene sequences. The TCRdist pipeline was used in a later analysis to assign CDR3 sequences and most-parsimonious VDJ recombination scenarios. In a later analysis, each TCR beta chain was defined by its CDR3 amino acid sequence together with its V-gene family, and reads lacking a unique V-gene family were excluded. In a later analysis, fewer than 650 highly shared, low-generation-probability nucleotide sequences were removed to address suspected cross-contamination and a sequencing artifact. For each public chain, a later analysis derived a clonal expansion index from normalized ranks of inferred template counts within each repertoire. Generation probabilities in a later analysis came from a VDJ recombination model fitted to out-of-frame rearrangements, and those results were checked against IGoR. In a later analysis, hypergeometric tests were used to score TCR-TCR, TCR-HLA and TCR-CMV co-occurrence, with a repertoire-size bias correction applied to TCR pairs. In a later analysis, false discovery rates were estimated by permuting HLA or CMV assignments 20 times. In a later analysis, co-occurring TCRs were grouped using DBSCAN, and TCRdist sequence similarity was added for clustering within HLA-allele-positive subsets. Co-occurrence clustering excluded repertoires with fewer than 30,000 or more than 120,000 public chains, plus five with anomalous nucleotide sharing. Here the immuneACCESS table is served through TCRdb, limited to in-frame sequences with V and J called. Missing clones are a known gap in these copies; in checked studies unresolved V genes cover under half, and the rest lacks a known reason. V and J calls and clone size are copied from that table; D and trimming were computed from the DNA. For this sample the table gives about 140,000 clones, of which approximately 73% were detected only once. Less than 11% of the sample is taken by the ten largest.

Here is what the overall study found, with its caveats: Across donors, most TCR sequences were observed very rarely, whereas some public TCRs were present in many individuals. According to a later analysis, most CMV-associated TCR beta chains appeared to be HLA-restricted, and the HLA associations seemed to be driven largely by CMV exposure. This cohort had only TCR beta chains sequenced, and the lack of alpha or paired-chain data limited which features could be detected. Assigning TCR associations to individual alleles was difficult when HLA alleles, especially DR and DQ, strongly co-occurred. Three of the identified cytomegalovirus-associated TCR beta chains were confirmed in vitro to be specific for cytomegalovirus antigens. In the study, some 160 TCR beta chains were listed as associated with cytomegalovirus. A cluster of highly shared sequence variants was judged likely to represent a technical artifact of the sequencing pipeline. Presence/absence analyses assumed roughly uniform sequencing depth across donors, an assumption that may not hold. Over 15 rarely observed V segments, including chromosome 9 orphons, were excluded from the earlier analysis of a few hundred of the donors because counts were too low. Cytomegalovirus status was reported to be diagnosed by the classifier with high specificity and sensitivity in both the original and validation cohorts. A later analysis found that HLA-associated TCR beta chains were more clonally expanded and had lower generation probabilities than equally common non-associated chains. Several of the top co-occurrence clusters appeared to be linked to parvovirus B19, influenza, CMV and Epstein-Barr virus, according to a later analysis. An earlier analysis of approximately 540 of the donors showed that most TCR beta V segments appeared in productive rearrangements either about 87% or about 30% of the time, which broadly matched IMGT annotations. A further reported finding was that TCR beta sequences accurately predicted the HLA-A and HLA-B alleles for most subjects in the first cohort. In a later analysis, TCR association rates were found to vary across HLA loci, with the most associated TCRs seen for DRB1 alleles and the fewest for HLA-C alleles. In a later genetic analysis, a missense DCLRE1C variant was associated with V-gene and J-gene trimming of TCR beta chains, and the association was replicated in an independent cohort. In a later genetic analysis, fewer N-insertions in productive TCRs were reported among donors in an Asian-associated ancestry cluster than the roughly 700-donor mean. According to the authors, the approach could potentially be generalized to other disease states and immunological phenotypes. At a false discovery rate of 0.05, a later analysis linked under 20,000 TCR beta sequences to specific HLA alleles. CMV serostatus was the only immune exposure information available for the cohort. Linkage disequilibrium might explain the correlated functional status among segregating V segments, but an unknown experimental factor could not be excluded. HLA typing was unavailable for some donors at each locus, so association tests used only the typed subset.

This clonotype was obtained from a man aged 25-40 years in good health and CMV-seropositive. The sequenced material came from PBMCs.

For the CDR3, the sequence is CASSFGLAGTGELFF. The nucleotide sequence reads TGTGCCAGCAGCTTCGGACTAGCGGGCACCGGGGAGCTGTTTTTT. The chain employs TRBV5-8 and TRBJ2-2, with 11 junctional bases fitting TRBD2. The germline V and J ends show losses of 2 bases and 4 bases respectively, and no gene match explains 1 base of the junction. Spanning cysteine to phenylalanine, the CDR3 consists of 15 amino acids. Only the CDR3 DNA is retained, 45 bases long and in frame from the first base. From the germline V gene, CDR1 is SGHTS and CDR2 is YDEGEE.